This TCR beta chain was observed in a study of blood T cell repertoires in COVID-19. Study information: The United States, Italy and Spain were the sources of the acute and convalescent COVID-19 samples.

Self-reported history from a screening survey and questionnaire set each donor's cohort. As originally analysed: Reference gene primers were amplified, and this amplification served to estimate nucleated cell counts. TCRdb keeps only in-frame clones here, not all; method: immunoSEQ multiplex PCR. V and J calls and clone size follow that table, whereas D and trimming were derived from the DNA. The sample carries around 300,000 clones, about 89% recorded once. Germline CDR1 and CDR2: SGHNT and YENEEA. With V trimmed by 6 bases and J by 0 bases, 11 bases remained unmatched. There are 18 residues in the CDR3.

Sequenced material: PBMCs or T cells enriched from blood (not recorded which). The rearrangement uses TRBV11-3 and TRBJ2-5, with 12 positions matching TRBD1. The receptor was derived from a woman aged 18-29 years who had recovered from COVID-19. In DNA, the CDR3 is TGTGCCAGCAGGTCGGGGACAGGGGGCCTACAGTACCAAGAGACCCAGTACTTC. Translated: CASRSGTGGLQYQETQYF.